The sequence of this T cell receptor beta chain was determined in a study of post-analysis software for immune sequencing data. Built from TCR beta cDNA, the libraries had unique molecular identifiers in them. One entry per CDR3 protein, called by TCRdb with MiXCR from the PCR reads. The table lists about 810,000 distinct CDR3 sequences, about 53% of them singletons. The sequencing sample was made of blood. The TCR originated in a girl between 10 and 17 years old with multiple sclerosis.

The CDR3 region is CASRAGQEQYF. CDR3 DNA: TGTGCCAGCAGGGCAGGACAGGAGCAGTACTTC. The chain uses TRBV6-5 and TRBJ2-7, with a weak D call TRBD1 (6 bases). V was trimmed by 6 bases and J by 7 bases, leaving 10 bases between them. The CDR3 is 11 amino acids. From germline, CDR1 is MNHEY and CDR2 SVGAGI.